Described below is a single TCR beta chain sequence and its context. Its antigen is as yet unknown. The sample is drawn from a study of radiotherapy plus CTLA-4 blockade in lung cancer. Study-wide results and caveats: The best prediction of response reportedly came from early blood T cell clone dynamics, with interferon-beta. Radiotherapy with ipilimumab was followed by blood expansion of tumor-derived clones.

Profiling relied on immunoSEQ multiplex PCR, and the TCRdb table lists in-frame clones only, not all of them. The sample contains 35,000 to 45,000 clones, roughly 80% of which appear only once. Chemo-refractory metastatic non-small-cell lung cancer patients were treated with focal radiation plus CTLA-4 blockade with ipilimumab. V was pared by 3 bases and J by 7 bases, with 8 bases of the junction left unmatched. Germline assignment: CDR1 SGHVS and CDR2 FQNEAQ. This CDR3 is built from 15 residues. The chain carries TRBV7-8 and TRBJ1-2; 10 bases fit TRBD1. The receptor was isolated from a human donor with non-small cell lung cancer whose response to radiotherapy plus ipilimumab could not be evaluated. The material was peripheral blood, obtained from a patient treated with radiotherapy plus ipilimumab. The CDR3: CASSFSGTGVAGYTF. The CDR3 coding sequence is TGTGCCAGCAGCTTTTCCGGGACAGGGGTTGCTGGCTACACCTTC.